This entry lists 9 T cell receptor beta chains sequenced from one sample in a study of CD8+ T cells in alopecia areata. Extracted from the samples, RNA was reverse transcribed into cDNA to serve as the sequencing template. Profiling relied on immunoSEQ multiplex PCR, and the TCRdb table lists in-frame clones only, not all of them. The sample has fewer than 250,000 clones; roughly two fifths are singletons. The treatment was: oral pan-JAK inhibitor, 5-10 mg twice daily. The sample was CD4+ T cells sorted from blood, taken at approximately week 36, from a patient treated with tofacitinib. The receptors come from a human donor with alopecia areata.

The sample holds a few counts of this clone. The rearrangement uses TRBV18 and TRBJ2-5; 7 bases are a match to TRBD2. Looked up from germline, CDR1 is KGHSH and CDR2 is LQKENI. The CDR3 totals 15 residues. V dropped 1 base and J dropped 5; count of bases not matched to a gene: 7. The CDR3 bases are TGTGCCAGCTCACCACGTGCGGGAGAGGCTGAGACCCAGTACTTC. It encodes CASSPRAGEAETQYF.

This clone was observed a handful of times. This chain links TRBV5-8 with TRBJ2-7; the D is unclear. The CDR3 loop spans 14 amino acids. Germline CDR1 and CDR2: SGHTS and YDEGEE. The V and J ends lost 0 bases and 4 bases respectively, with 11 bases between them. For the CDR3, the DNA is TGTGCCAGCAGCTTGGTCCCTGCCAGATACGAGCAGTACTTC. It codes for CASSLVPARYEQYF.

The genes are TRBV6-1 and TRBJ2-1; D uncertain. This CDR3 is built from 14 residues. Looked up from germline, CDR1 is MNHNS and CDR2 is SASEGT. The V end lost 2 bases, the J end lost 8 bases, and 13 bases lay between the germline ends. CDR3 sequence (DNA): TGTGCCAGCAGTGAACTAAGTGGTGTCGATGAGCAGTTCTTC. Its translation is CASSELSGVDEQFF.

This chain joins TRBV6-5 and TRBJ1-1; D unclear. The V end was cut by 7 bases, the J end by 6 bases, with 12 bases between. Per germline, CDR1 MNHEY and CDR2 SVGAGI. This CDR3 has 12 amino acids. The CDR3 sequence is CASMGNNAEAFF. The CDR3 DNA follows: TGTGCCAGCATGGGTAACAACGCTGAAGCTTTCTTT.

The V gene is TRBV27, the J gene TRBJ1-2; D gene unclear. V lost 3 bases, J lost 4 bases, and 12 bases lay in between. The CDR3 has 14 amino acids. Germline loops: CDR1 MNHEY, CDR2 SMNVEV (reference sequence). In DNA form, the CDR3 reads TGTGCCAGCAGTTTCCGGGATTCGGGCTATGGCTACACCTTC. Translation gives CASSFRDSGYGYTF.

The CDR3 region has the DNA TGTGCCAGCCGTTACAGGGATAGCAATCAGCCCCAGCATTTT. This sequence encodes CASRYRDSNQPQHF. The chain links TRBV2 to TRBJ1-5, with D perhaps matching TRBD1 (6 bases). Germline CDR1 is SNHLY and CDR2 is FYNNEI. V lost 8 bases and J lost 0, with 11 bases in between. This CDR3 contains 14 residues.

This clone came up a few times. The chain uses TRBV6-5 and TRBJ1-3; no clear D. Trimming removed 2 bases at V and 4 bases at J, with 9 bases between. CDR3 size: 14 residues. Germline-derived CDR1 and CDR2 are MNHEY and SVGAGI. In DNA form, the CDR3 reads TGTGCCAGCAGTTACGATCTGTGGGGAAACACCATATATTTT. It specifies CASSYDLWGNTIYF.

This clone was seen only a few times. The chain has TRBV4-2 and TRBJ1-1, with D hard to call. Looked up from germline, CDR1 is LGHNA and CDR2 is YNFKEQ. The CDR3 consists of 12 residues. Trimming took off 5 bases at V and 4 bases at J, with 8 bases between the two ends. In nucleotides, the CDR3 is TGTGCCAGCAGCTTAATCCGCACTGAAGCTTTCTTT. Amino acids: CASSLIRTEAFF.

As DNA, the CDR3 is TGCAGCGCCCGGGACGGTAACACTGAAGCTTTCTTT. It codes for CSARDGNTEAFF. The chain combines TRBV29-1 with TRBJ1-1; maybe TRBD1 (5 bases). The germline gives CDR1 SQVTM, CDR2 ANQGSEA. The V end lost 7 bases, the J end lost 2 bases, and 11 bases lay between the germline ends. CDR3 length: 12 residues.